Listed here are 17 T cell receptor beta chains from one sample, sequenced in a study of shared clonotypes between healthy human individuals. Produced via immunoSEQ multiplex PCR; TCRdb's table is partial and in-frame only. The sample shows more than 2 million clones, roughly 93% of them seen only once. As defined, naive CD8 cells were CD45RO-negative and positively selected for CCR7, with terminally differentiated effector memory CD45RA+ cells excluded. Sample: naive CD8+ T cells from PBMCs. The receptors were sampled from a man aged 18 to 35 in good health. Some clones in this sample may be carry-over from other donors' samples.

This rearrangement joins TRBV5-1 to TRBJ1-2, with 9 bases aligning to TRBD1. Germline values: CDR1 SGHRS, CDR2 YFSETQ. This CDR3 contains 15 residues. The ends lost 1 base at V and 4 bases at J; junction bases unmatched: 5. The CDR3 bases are TGCGCCAGCAGCTTGTTGGACAGGGGCTTCTATGGCTACACCTTC. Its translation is CASSLLDRGFYGYTF.

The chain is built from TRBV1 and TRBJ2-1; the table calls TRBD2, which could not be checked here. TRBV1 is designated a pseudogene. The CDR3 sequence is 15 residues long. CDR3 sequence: CTSSRPSGSDNEQFF. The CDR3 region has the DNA TGCACCAGCAGCCGACCTAGCGGGAGTGACAATGAGCAGTTCTTC.

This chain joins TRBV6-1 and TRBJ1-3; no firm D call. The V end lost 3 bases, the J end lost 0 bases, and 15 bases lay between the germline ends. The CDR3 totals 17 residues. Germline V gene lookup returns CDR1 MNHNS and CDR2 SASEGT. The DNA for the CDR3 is TGTGCCAGCAGTGAGTACCCACTAGGGCTCTCTGGAAACACCATATATTTT. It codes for CASSEYPLGLSGNTIYF.

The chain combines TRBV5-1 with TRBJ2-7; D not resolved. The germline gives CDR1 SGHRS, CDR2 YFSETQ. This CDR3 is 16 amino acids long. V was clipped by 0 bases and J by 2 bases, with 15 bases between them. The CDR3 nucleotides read TGCGCCAGCAGCTTGGGCCGATCCCTAGACGCCTACGAGCAGTACTTC. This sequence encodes CASSLGRSLDAYEQYF. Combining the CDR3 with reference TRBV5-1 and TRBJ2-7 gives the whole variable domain KAGVTQTPRYLIKTRGQQVTLSCSPISGHRSVSWYQQTPGQGLQFLFEYFSETQRNKGNFPGRFSGRQFSNSRSEMNVSTLELGDSALYLCASSLGRSLDAYEQYFGPGTRLTVT.

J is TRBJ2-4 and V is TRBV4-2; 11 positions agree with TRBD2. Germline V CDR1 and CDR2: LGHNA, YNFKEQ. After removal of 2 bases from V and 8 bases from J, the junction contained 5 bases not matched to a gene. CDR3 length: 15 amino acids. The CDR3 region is CASSQTLAGVDIQYF. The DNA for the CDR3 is TGTGCCAGCAGCCAAACACTAGCGGGAGTTGACATTCAGTACTTC.

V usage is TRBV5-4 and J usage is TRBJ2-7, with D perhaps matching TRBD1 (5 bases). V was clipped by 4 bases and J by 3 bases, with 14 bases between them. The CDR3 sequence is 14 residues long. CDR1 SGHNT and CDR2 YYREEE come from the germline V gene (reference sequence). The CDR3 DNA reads TGTGCCAGCAGCCCCGGTGGACACAACTACGAGCAGTACTTC. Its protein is CASSPGGHNYEQYF. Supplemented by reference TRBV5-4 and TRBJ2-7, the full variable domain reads ETGVTQSPTHLIKTRGQQVTLRCSSQSGHNTVSWYQQALGQGPQFIFQYYREEENGRGNFPPRFSGLQFPNYSSELNVNALELDDSALYLCASSPGGHNYEQYFGPGTRLTVT.

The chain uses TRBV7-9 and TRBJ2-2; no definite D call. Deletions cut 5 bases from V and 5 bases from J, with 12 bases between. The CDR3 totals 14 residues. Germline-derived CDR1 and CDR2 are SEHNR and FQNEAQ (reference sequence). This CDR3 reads CASSPSKRTGELFF. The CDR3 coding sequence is TGTGCCAGCAGCCCGAGTAAGCGTACCGGGGAGCTGTTTTTT.

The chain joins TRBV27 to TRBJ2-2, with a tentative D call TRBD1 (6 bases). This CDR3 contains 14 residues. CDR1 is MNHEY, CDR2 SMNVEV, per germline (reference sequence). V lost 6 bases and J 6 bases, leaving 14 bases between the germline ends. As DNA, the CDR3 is TGTGCCAGCAGCGGGACACCTGTAGCCGGGGAGCTGTTTTTT. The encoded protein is CASSGTPVAGELFF.

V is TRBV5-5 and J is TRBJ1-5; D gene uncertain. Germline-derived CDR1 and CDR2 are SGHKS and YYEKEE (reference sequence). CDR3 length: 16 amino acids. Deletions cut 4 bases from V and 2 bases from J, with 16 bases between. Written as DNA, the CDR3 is TGTGCCAGCAGCCACGTCCTGATTGTTGGCAATCAGCCCCAGCATTTT. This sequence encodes CASSHVLIVGNQPQHF.

The CDR3 sequence is CASAGPFLMDEQFF. The DNA for the CDR3 is TGTGCCAGCGCCGGCCCCTTCCTTATGGATGAGCAGTTCTTC. The chain joins TRBV7-9 to TRBJ2-1; D unresolved. The CDR3 sequence is 14 residues long. V lost 8 bases to trimming and J lost 8 bases, with 19 bases between them. Germline V gene data show CDR1 as SEHNR and CDR2 as FQNEAQ (reference sequence). Variable domain in full (rest from reference TRBV7-9 and TRBJ2-1): DTGVSQNPRHKITKRGQNVTFRCDPISEHNRLYWYRQTLGQGPEFLTYFQNEAQLEKSRLLSDRFSAERPKGSFSTLEIQRTEQGDSAMYLCASAGPFLMDEQFFGPGTRLTVL.

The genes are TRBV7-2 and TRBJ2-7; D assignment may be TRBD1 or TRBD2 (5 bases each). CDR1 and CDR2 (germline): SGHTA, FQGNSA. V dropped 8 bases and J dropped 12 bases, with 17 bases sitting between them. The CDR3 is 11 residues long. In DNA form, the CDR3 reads TGTGCCAGCGCCGCCGGGGCGGATGCGTACTTC. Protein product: CASAAGADAYF. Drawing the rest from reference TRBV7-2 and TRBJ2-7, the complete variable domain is GAGVSQSPSNKVTEKGKDVELRCDPISGHTALYWYRQSLGQGLEFLIYFQGNSAPDKSGLPSDRFSAERTGGSVSTLTIQRTQQEDSAVYLCASAAGADAYFGPGTRLTVT.

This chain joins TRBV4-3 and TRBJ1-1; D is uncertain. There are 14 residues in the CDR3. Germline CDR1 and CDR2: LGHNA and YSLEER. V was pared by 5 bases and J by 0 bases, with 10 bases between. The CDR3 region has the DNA TGCGCCAGCAGCGTAGGGAGAATGAACACTGAAGCTTTCTTT. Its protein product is CASSVGRMNTEAFF.

The DNA of the CDR3 is TGTGCCAGCAGGCTAGCGGGAGGCGGCTACGAGCAGTACTTC. Its protein product is CASRLAGGGYEQYF. This chain joins TRBV27 and TRBJ2-7, with 11 bases lining up with TRBD2. This CDR3 comprises 14 residues. The germline gives CDR1 MNHEY, CDR2 SMNVEV (reference sequence). V lost 6 bases to trimming and J lost 3 bases; unmatched junction nucleotides: 4.

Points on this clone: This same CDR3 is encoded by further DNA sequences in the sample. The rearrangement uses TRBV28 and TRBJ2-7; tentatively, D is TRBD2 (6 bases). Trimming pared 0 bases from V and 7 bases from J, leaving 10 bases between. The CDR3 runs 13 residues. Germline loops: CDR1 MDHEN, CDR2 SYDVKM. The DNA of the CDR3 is TGTGCCAGCAGTTTATGGCGGGGAAGGGAGCAGTACTTC. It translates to CASSLWRGREQYF.

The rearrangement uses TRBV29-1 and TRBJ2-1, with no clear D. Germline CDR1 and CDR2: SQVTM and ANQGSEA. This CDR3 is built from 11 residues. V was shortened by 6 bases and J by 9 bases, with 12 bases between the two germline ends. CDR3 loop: CSVWILGEQFF. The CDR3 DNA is TGCAGCGTGTGGATCCTCGGTGAGCAGTTCTTC.

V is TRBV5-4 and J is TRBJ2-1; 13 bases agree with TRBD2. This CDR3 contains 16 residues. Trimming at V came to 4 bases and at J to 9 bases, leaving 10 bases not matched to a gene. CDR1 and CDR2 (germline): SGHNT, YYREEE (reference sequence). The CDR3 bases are TGTGCCAGCAGCCCTCCGGGACTAGCGGGATTAGCTGAGCAGTTCTTC. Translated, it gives CASSPPGLAGLAEQFF.

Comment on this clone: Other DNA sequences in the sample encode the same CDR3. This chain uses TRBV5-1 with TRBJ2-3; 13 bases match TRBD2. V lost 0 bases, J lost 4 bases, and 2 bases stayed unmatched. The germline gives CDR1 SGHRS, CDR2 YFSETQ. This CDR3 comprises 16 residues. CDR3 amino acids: CASSLAGLAGADTQYF. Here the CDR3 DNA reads TGCGCCAGCAGCTTGGCCGGACTAGCGGGAGCAGATACGCAGTATTTT.